This T cell receptor beta chain appears in the sequencing data of a study of blood T cell repertoires in COVID-19 (TCRdb year 2020). With regard to the full study: The collaborator samples originated in the United States, Italy and Spain and spanned the acute and convalescent phases of COVID-19. Sample metadata almost always included a de-identified subject ID, COVID-19 status, age in years and sex. The repertoires were made available in a free public database intended to serve as a resource for research on the immune response to SARS-CoV-2. The samples were drawn from two sources: the first 160 participants of the ongoing ImmuneRACE study, and 950 to 1,500 subjects contributed by 6 global collaborators. Where HLA class I and class II types were available, the types were taken from metadata supplied by the sample provider, not from assay-based typing. The material from the prospective study consisted of cDNA or gDNA derived from T cells, B-cell-depleted T cells, or PBMCs. Subjects who had been exposed to COVID-19, were actively infected with it, or had recovered from it provided the deeply sampled blood TCRbeta repertoires that made up the dataset. The paper's findings and limits, for the study overall: The quantity of clinical and demographic metadata differed by source and by participant and was supplied without curation.

This clone has just one count. This clone's antigen is unknown. Within one base of it there is no much larger clone, and no base qualities were kept. TCRbeta CDR3 regions were amplified from genomic DNA by means of the immunoSEQ Assay, a bias-controlled multiplex PCR. In the authors' own workflow: Within the assay, amplification of reference gene primers was used to estimate how many nucleated cells each sample contained. Sequence reads were collapsed and filtered to measure the absolute abundance of every unique TCRbeta CDR3 rearrangement. For each sample, productive Simpson clonality was calculated as the square root of Simpson's diversity index over productive rearrangements. Imported from immuneACCESS, the table was reduced by TCRdb to in-frame sequences with V and J called. These copies leave out some clones; in studies compared against another copy, an unresolved V gene accounts for under half, and the cause of the remainder is not known. V and J calls and clone size are as listed in that table; D and trimming were resolved from the DNA. The sample records about 200,000 clones, approximately 86% of which are singletons. More than 4.5% of the sample lies in the top ten.

In the prospective study, participants were roughly 18 to 95 years old, resided in approximately 25 geographic areas of the United States, and were enrolled through a virtual design. Cohort assignment in the prospective study relied on participant-reported clinical history from a screening survey and a study questionnaire. In the prospective study, whole blood, serum and a nasopharyngeal or oropharyngeal swab were collected from each participant by mobile phlebotomists. Over a roughly 2-month period, participants in the prospective study had the option of providing additional blood draws and questionnaires. Blood samples from the prospective study were shipped frozen or at room temperature prior to DNA extraction. Sequenced input: PBMCs or T cells enriched from blood (not recorded which). The receptor's source is a woman in her sixties or seventies with acute COVID-19.

The DNA is as follows: TGTGCCAGCTCACGGAATGGACTAGCGGGAGTACAGGCCTCCGAGCAGTACTTC. It translates as CASSRNGLAGVQASEQYF. The sequence is built from TRBV18 and TRBJ2-7, with 13 bases aligning to TRBD2. Taken from the germline V gene, the CDR1 and CDR2 loops are KGHSH and LQKENI. The CDR3 runs 18 residues from the cysteine to the phenylalanine. The DNA shown is the 54-base CDR3, in frame from base 1. From V the trimming removes 4 bases and from J it removes 6 bases, while the gene matches leave 15 bases of the junction unaccounted for.